These 19 T cell receptor beta chains originate from one sample sequenced in a study of blood T cell repertoires in COVID-19. TCRdb's copy holds only in-frame clones and misses some; the assay was immunoSEQ multiplex PCR. The sample includes 150,000 to 200,000 clones, about 80% of them seen just once. Sequencing used peripheral blood. The receptors stem from a man in his sixties or seventies with active or convalescent COVID-19.

V gene TRBV4-3 combines with J gene TRBJ2-3; weak D call: TRBD1 (5 bases). Germline V gene lookup returns CDR1 LGHNA and CDR2 YSLEER. This CDR3 is 14 amino acids long. V was cut by 1 base and J by 5 bases, with 10 bases left in between. In DNA form, the CDR3 reads TGCGCCAGCAGCCAAGGGGGCCAGGGAGATACGCAGTATTTT. It specifies CASSQGGQGDTQYF.

J is TRBJ1-4 and V is TRBV18; D gene ambiguous. V lost 1 base and J lost 8, with 11 bases in between. The CDR3 sequence is 14 residues long. CDR1 is KGHSH and CDR2 is LQKENI in the germline V gene. In DNA, the CDR3 is TGTGCCAGCTCACCACGGTTCGACAACGAAAAACTGTTTTTT. This sequence encodes CASSPRFDNEKLFF.

CDR3 in DNA: TGTGCCAGCAGCTTATCAGGGGGCAATCAGCCCCAGCATTTT. Amino acids: CASSLSGGNQPQHF. The rearrangement uses TRBV11-2 and TRBJ1-5; tentative D call: TRBD1 (6 bases). The germline V and J ends were trimmed by 2 bases and 2 bases, with 7 bases remaining between them. The CDR3 length is 14 residues. Looked up from germline, CDR1 is SGHAT and CDR2 is FQNNGV. The entire variable domain, with the rest obtained from reference TRBV11-2 and TRBJ1-5, is as follows: EAGVAQSPRYKIIEKRQSVAFWCNPISGHATLYWYQQILGQGPKLLIQFQNNGVVDDSQLPKDRFSAERLKGVDSTLKIQPAKLEDSAVYLCASSLSGGNQPQHFGDGTRLSIL.

The chain joins TRBV11-2 to TRBJ1-1, with D maybe TRBD1 (6 bases). The V end lost 0 bases, the J end lost 7 bases, and 12 bases lay between the germline ends. Germline CDR1 reads SGHAT; CDR2 reads FQNNGV. CDR3 length equals 14 residues. The CDR3 here is CASSLDYETGEAFF. In nucleotides, the CDR3 is TGTGCCAGCAGCTTAGATTACGAGACAGGTGAAGCTTTCTTT.

The chain has TRBV28 and TRBJ2-7, with TRBD2 matching 8 bases. This CDR3 has 12 residues. Germline trimming cut 7 bases from V and 5 bases from J; bases unmatched to any gene: 4. Looked up from germline, CDR1 is MDHEN and CDR2 is SYDVKM. The CDR3: CASTGGRHEQYF. The CDR3 DNA follows: TGTGCCAGCACGGGAGGGCGTCACGAGCAGTACTTC.

Only a few counts were recorded for this clone. This same CDR3 is encoded by further DNA sequences in the sample. This chain uses TRBV27 with TRBJ1-2, with D possibly matching TRBD1 (5 bases). V was shortened by 6 bases and J by 5 bases, with 13 bases between the two germline ends. The germline gives CDR1 MNHEY, CDR2 SMNVEV (reference sequence). The CDR3 contains 13 residues. Here the CDR3 DNA reads TGTGCCAGCAGCGCGGCAGGGAGGTATGGCTACACCTTC. Protein product: CASSAAGRYGYTF.

The gene calls are TRBV19 and TRBJ1-2; TRBD1 aligns across 7 bases. Trimming cost V 6 bases and J 1 base; bases outside gene matches: 8. The germline V gene encodes CDR1 LNHDA and CDR2 SQIVND (reference sequence). The CDR3 runs to 15 residues. CDR3 amino acids: CASRTTGAVNYGYTF. CDR3 bases: TGTGCCAGTAGAACAACAGGGGCAGTTAACTATGGCTACACCTTC.

The CDR3 loop reads CASLVSDRLSENTEAFF. The CDR3 DNA reads as TGTGCCAGCTTGGTTTCGGACAGACTAAGCGAGAACACTGAAGCTTTCTTT. The chain combines TRBV7-2 with TRBJ1-1, with TRBD1 as a possible D gene (6 bases). With 8 bases removed from V and 1 base from J, the gap between germline ends came to 23 bases. This CDR3 contains 17 residues. The germline CDR1 and CDR2 sequences are SGHTA and FQGNSA. Drawing the rest from reference TRBV7-2 and TRBJ1-1, the complete variable domain is GAGVSQSPSNKVTEKGKDVELRCDPISGHTALYWYRQSLGQGLEFLIYFQGNSAPDKSGLPSDRFSAERTGGSVSTLTIQRTQQEDSAVYLCASLVSDRLSENTEAFFGQGTRLTVV.

V and J are TRBV5-1 and TRBJ1-4; D might be TRBD1 (6 bases). Germline CDR1 is SGHRS and CDR2 is YFSETQ. Trimming shortened V by 0 bases and J by 0 bases, and 9 bases separated the two germline ends. The CDR3 totals 16 residues. The CDR3 DNA follows: TGCGCCAGCAGCTTGGGGACAGCAGCAACTAATGAAAAACTGTTTTTT. This encodes CASSLGTAATNEKLFF. Full variable domain (outside the CDR3, taken from reference TRBV5-1 and TRBJ1-4): KAGVTQTPRYLIKTRGQQVTLSCSPISGHRSVSWYQQTPGQGLQFLFEYFSETQRNKGNFPGRFSGRQFSNSRSEMNVSTLELGDSALYLCASSLGTAATNEKLFFGSGTQLSVL.

For this clone: The sample carries other DNA sequences with the same CDR3. The chain joins TRBV9 to TRBJ1-2; D is undetermined. Trimming took off 0 bases at V and 2 bases at J, with 8 bases between the two ends. The germline CDR1 and CDR2 sequences are SGDLS and YYNGEE. CDR3 size: 14 residues. In DNA, the CDR3 is TGTGCCAGCAGCGTAGTATCGGGGAACTATGGCTACACCTTC. This sequence encodes CASSVVSGNYGYTF.

J is TRBJ2-1 and V is TRBV9; TRBD2 matches at 12 bases. With V trimmed by 0 bases and J by 2 bases, 6 bases remained unmatched. Germline-derived CDR1 and CDR2 are SGDLS and YYNGEE. This CDR3 has 18 amino acids. In DNA, the CDR3 is TGTGCCAGCAGCGTAGTGGCCTGGACTAGCGGGACCTACAATGAGCAGTTCTTC. This codes for CASSVVAWTSGTYNEQFF.

The rearrangement uses TRBV12-3 or TRBV12-4 and TRBJ1-2; perhaps TRBD1 as D (6 bases). V was shortened by 5 bases and J by 8 bases, with 15 bases between the two germline ends. The CDR3 spans 13 residues. CDR3 coding DNA: TGTGCCAGCAGTAAAGGGACACGGCGGGGCTACACCTTC. This translates into CASSKGTRRGYTF.

The chain couples TRBV18 to TRBJ2-2; TRBD2 matches 10 bases. CDR1 is KGHSH and CDR2 is LQKENI in the germline V gene. The ends lost 3 bases at V and 6 bases at J; junction bases unmatched: 4. CDR3 length: 15 amino acids. CDR3: CASSPSAGGAGELFF. CDR3 DNA sequence: TGTGCCAGCTCACCTTCAGCGGGAGGGGCCGGGGAGCTGTTTTTT.

This sequence joins TRBV5-1 and TRBJ2-3, with TRBD2 matching over 11 bases. The CDR3 spans 15 residues. Germline-derived CDR1 and CDR2 are SGHRS and YFSETQ. V lost 0 bases, J lost 5 bases, and 2 bases stayed unmatched. The CDR3 nucleotides read TGCGCCAGCAGCTTGGGTGGACTAGCGGGAGATACGCAGTATTTT. It specifies CASSLGGLAGDTQYF.

The rearrangement links TRBV5-8 to TRBJ1-2; 9 bases are shared with TRBD1. This CDR3 contains 14 residues. Germline loops: CDR1 SGHTS, CDR2 YDEGEE. Germline trimming cut 8 bases from V and 1 base from J; bases unmatched to any gene: 6. In DNA form, the CDR3 reads TGTGCCAGTGGGACAGGGATACTTAACTATGGCTACACCTTC. This codes for CASGTGILNYGYTF.

The rearrangement links TRBV29-1 to TRBJ1-5, with 8 bases fitting TRBD1. After removal of 6 bases from V and 10 bases from J, the junction contained 14 bases not matched to a gene. Germline values: CDR1 SQVTM, CDR2 ANQGSEA. The CDR3 has 14 amino acids. CDR3 in DNA: TGCAGCGTGGCCCGGACAGGGTTCAGGGATCCCCAGCATTTT. This sequence encodes CSVARTGFRDPQHF.

This chain connects TRBV15 to TRBJ2-7; D may be TRBD1 (6 bases). Germline-derived CDR1 and CDR2 are LNHNV and YYDKDF (reference sequence). V was shortened by 1 base and J by 2 bases, with 12 bases between the two germline ends. The CDR3 covers 15 residues. Here the CDR3 DNA reads TGTGCCACCAGCAGAGCGGGCCAGGGGACCTACGAGCAGTACTTC. Its translation: CATSRAGQGTYEQYF.

In this sample, this clone turned up a few times. This chain joins TRBV5-1 and TRBJ1-1, with TRBD1 matching 7 bases. Germline V gene sequence: CDR1 SGHRS, CDR2 YFSETQ. There are 15 residues in the CDR3. The trim removed 5 bases at V and 6 bases at J, leaving 13 bases unmatched. The CDR3 region has the DNA TGCGCCAGCAGGATCGGTCTGGGGACAGCATCTGAAGCTTTCTTT. It codes for CASRIGLGTASEAFF.

The V call is TRBV27, the J call TRBJ2-3; 8 bases are shared with TRBD2. CDR1 is MNHEY, CDR2 SMNVEV, per germline (reference sequence). The CDR3 has 14 residues. V lost 5 bases, J lost 5 bases, and 6 bases stayed unmatched. This chain's CDR3 is CASSKLAGRDTQYF. CDR3 DNA: TGTGCCAGCAGTAAGTTAGCGGGACGAGATACGCAGTATTTT.